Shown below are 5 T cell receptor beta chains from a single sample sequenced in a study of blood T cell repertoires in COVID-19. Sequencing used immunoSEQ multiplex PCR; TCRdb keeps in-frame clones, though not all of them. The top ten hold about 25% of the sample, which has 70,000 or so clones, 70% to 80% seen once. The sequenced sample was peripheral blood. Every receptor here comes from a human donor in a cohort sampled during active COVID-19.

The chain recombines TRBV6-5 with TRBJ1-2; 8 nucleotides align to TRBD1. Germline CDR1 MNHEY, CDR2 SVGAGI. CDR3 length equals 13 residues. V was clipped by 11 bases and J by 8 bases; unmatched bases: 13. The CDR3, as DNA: TGTGCCGCCGGACTTCAGGGGGCGCAGGGCTACACCTTC. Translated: CAAGLQGAQGYTF.

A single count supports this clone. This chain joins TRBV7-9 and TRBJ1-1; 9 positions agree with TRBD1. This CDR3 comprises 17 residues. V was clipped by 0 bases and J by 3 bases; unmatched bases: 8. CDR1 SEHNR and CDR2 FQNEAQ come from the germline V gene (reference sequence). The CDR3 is CASSLARSGQGYTEAFF. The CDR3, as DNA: TGTGCCAGCAGCTTAGCGCGGAGCGGACAGGGGTACACTGAAGCTTTCTTT.

CDR3 bases: TGCGCCAGCAGCTTGGATGCGGGGGGCACGCAGTATTTT. Its protein product is CASSLDAGGTQYF. The chain joins TRBV5-1 to TRBJ2-3, with 8 nucleotides matching TRBD2. The germline V gene has CDR1 SGHRS and CDR2 YFSETQ. V trimming: 0 bases; J trimming: 9 bases; junction bases outside the gene matches: 3. The CDR3 contains 13 residues.

CDR3 sequence: CAISEQGTSGAGGGTDTQYF. The DNA of the CDR3 is TGTGCCATCAGTGAGCAGGGGACTAGCGGGGCCGGAGGGGGGACAGATACGCAGTATTTT. V and J are TRBV10-3 and TRBJ2-3; 13 bases are a match to TRBD2. CDR1 and CDR2 from the germline V gene are ENHRY and SYGVKD. The CDR3 sequence is 20 residues long. After removal of 2 bases from V and 3 bases from J, the junction contained 14 bases not matched to a gene.

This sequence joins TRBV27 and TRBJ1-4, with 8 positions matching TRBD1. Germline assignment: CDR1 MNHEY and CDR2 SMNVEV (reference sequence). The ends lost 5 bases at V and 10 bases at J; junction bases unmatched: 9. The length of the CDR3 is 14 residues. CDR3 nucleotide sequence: TGTGCCAGCAGTCCTGCATCACAGGGGGGAAAACTGTTTTTT. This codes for CASSPASQGGKLFF.